This T cell receptor (beta chain) was identified in a study of T cells after yellow fever vaccination. The germline V gene encodes CDR1 DFQATT and CDR2 SNEGSKA (reference sequence). The CDR3 extends over 16 amino acids. V was shortened by 2 bases and J by 7 bases, with 21 bases between the two germline ends. TCRdb itself ran the 5' RACE reads through MiXCR, one entry per CDR3 protein. The table has approximately 70,000 distinct CDR3 sequences, under 9.5% seen once. A word on this clonotype: A single base separates this from a much larger clone, so it may be a read error.

This chain uses TRBV20-1 with TRBJ1-5; a weak D match, TRBD1 (5 bases). This TCR came from a man younger than 30 who received the YFV17D yellow fever vaccine. The material sequenced was CD8+ T cells sorted from PBMCs, taken 10 days after the first yellow fever vaccination. The CDR3 loop is CSARNERDGHKQPQHF. The CDR3, as DNA: TGCAGTGCTAGAAATGAACGGGACGGCCACAAACAGCCCCAGCATTTT.